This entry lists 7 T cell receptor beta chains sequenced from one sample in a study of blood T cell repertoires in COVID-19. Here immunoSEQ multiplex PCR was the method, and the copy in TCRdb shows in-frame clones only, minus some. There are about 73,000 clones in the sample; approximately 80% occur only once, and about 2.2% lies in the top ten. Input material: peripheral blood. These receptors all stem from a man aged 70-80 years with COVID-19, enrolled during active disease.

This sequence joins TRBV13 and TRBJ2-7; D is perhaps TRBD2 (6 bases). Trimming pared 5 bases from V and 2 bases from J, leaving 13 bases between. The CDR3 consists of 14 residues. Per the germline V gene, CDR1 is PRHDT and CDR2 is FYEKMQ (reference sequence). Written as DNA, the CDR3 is TGTGCCAGCAGCCGAACCGGGACTGCCTACGAGCAGTACTTC. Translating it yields CASSRTGTAYEQYF. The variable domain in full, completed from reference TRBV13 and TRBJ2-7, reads AAGVIQSPRHLIKEKRETATLKCYPIPRHDTVYWYQQGPGQDPQFLISFYEKMQSDKGSIPDRFSAQQFSDYHSELNMSSLELGDSALYFCASSRTGTAYEQYFGPGTRLTVT.

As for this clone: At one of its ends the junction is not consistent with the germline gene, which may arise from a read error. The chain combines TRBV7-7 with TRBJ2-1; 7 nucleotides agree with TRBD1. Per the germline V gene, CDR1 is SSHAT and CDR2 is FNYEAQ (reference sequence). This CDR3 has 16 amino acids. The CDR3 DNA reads TGTGCTAGCAGCTTAGCCGGTTCAGGGGGATTTAATGAGCAGTTCTTC. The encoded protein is CASSLAGSGGFNEQFF.

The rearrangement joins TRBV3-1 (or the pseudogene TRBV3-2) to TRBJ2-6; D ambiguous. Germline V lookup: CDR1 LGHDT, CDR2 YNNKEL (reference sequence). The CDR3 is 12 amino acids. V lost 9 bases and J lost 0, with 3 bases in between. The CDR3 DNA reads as TGTGCCAGTAACTCTGGGGCCAACGTCCTGACTTTC. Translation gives CASNSGANVLTF.

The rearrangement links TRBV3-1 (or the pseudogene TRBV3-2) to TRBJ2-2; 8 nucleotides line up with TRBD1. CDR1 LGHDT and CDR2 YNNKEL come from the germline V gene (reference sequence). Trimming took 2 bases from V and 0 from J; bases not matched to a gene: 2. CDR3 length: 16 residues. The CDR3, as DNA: TGTGCCAGCAGCCAAACGGGACAGGCGAACACCGGGGAGCTGTTTTTT. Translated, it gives CASSQTGQANTGELFF.

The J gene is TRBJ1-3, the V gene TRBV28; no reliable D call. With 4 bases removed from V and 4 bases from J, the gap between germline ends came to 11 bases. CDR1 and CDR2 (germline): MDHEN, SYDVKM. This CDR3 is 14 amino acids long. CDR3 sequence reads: CASSSPGMGNTIYF. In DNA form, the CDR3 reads TGTGCCAGCAGTTCCCCCGGGATGGGAAACACCATATATTTT.

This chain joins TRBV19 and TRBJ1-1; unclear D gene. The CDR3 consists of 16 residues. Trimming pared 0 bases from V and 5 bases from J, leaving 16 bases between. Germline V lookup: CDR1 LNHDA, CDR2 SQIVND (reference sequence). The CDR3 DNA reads TGTGCCAGTAGTATAGATGTGGTCGGCGGCGGGACTGAAGCTTTCTTT. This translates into CASSIDVVGGGTEAFF.

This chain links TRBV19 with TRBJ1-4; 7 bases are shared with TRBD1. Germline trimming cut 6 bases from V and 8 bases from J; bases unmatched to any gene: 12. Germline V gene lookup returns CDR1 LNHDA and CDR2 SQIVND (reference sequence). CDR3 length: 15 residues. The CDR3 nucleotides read TGTGCCAGTAGCCCACAGGGGACGGGGGAGGAAAAACTGTTTTTT. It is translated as CASSPQGTGEEKLFF.